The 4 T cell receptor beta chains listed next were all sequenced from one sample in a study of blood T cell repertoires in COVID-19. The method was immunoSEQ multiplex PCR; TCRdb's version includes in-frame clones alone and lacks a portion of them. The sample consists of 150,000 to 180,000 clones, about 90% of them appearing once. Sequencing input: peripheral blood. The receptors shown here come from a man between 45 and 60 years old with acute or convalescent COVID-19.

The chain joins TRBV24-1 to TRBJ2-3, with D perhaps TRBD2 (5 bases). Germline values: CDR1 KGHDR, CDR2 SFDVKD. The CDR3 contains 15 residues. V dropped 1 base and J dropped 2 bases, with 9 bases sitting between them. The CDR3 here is CATSDFVGVTDTQYF. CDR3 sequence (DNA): TGTGCCACCAGTGATTTTGTCGGGGTCACAGATACGCAGTATTTT.

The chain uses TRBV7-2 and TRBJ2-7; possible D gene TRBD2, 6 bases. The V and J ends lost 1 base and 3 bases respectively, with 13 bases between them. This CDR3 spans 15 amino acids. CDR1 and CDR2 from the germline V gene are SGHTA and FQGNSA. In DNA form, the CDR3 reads TGTGCCAGCAGCTTAGGTGCGGGAAAAAACTACGAGCAGTACTTC. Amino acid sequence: CASSLGAGKNYEQYF. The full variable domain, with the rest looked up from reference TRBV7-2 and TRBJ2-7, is GAGVSQSPSNKVTEKGKDVELRCDPISGHTALYWYRQSLGQGLEFLIYFQGNSAPDKSGLPSDRFSAERTGGSVSTLTIQRTQQEDSAVYLCASSLGAGKNYEQYFGPGTRLTVT.

The CDR3: CASSKTGPAGGYTF. CDR3 DNA sequence: TGTGCCAGCAGTAAAACAGGGCCTGCTGGAGGCTACACCTTC. This rearrangement joins TRBV6-2 or TRBV6-3 to TRBJ1-2; D is perhaps TRBD1 (6 bases). This CDR3 has 14 residues. Trimming left V 5 bases short and J 8 bases short, with 18 bases between. Germline CDR1 is MNHEY and CDR2 is SVGEGT.

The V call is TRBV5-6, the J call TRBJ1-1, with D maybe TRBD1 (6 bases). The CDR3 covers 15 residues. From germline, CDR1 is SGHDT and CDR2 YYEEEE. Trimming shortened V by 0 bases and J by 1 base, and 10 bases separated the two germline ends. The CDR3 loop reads CASSLGWGPNTEAFF. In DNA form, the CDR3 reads TGTGCCAGCAGCTTGGGGTGGGGGCCGAACACTGAAGCTTTCTTT.